This entry concerns a single T cell receptor beta chain. Noted time point: pretreatment peripheral blood. Sequenced by immunoSEQ multiplex PCR; TCRdb stores in-frame clones only, minus some. Among almost 50,000 clones listed, around 84% were seen once. The CDR3 runs 12 residues. Germline CDR1 is SQVTM and CDR2 is ANQGSEA. Between the trimmed V and J ends, which lost 7 bases and 4 bases, there was a span of 11 bases. This sample is drawn from a study of PD-L1 blockade in urothelial cancer. The receptor's source is a man between 65 and 85 years old with urothelial cancer. The sequencing used PBMCs, collected around atezolizumab (anti-PD-L1) treatment. V usage is TRBV29-1 and J usage is TRBJ2-1; D possibly corresponds to TRBD1 (6 bases). The CDR3 region is CSDNRVYNEQFF. CDR3 in DNA: TGCAGCGATAACAGGGTATACAATGAGCAGTTCTTC.